The clone carrying this T cell receptor (beta chain) was seen a handful of times. This sample was taken from a study of T-cell memory formation after mild COVID-19. The CDR3 is 12 residues long. The germline V and J ends were trimmed by 5 bases and 0 bases, with 7 bases remaining between them. CDR1 is SQVTM, CDR2 ANQGSEA, per germline. TCRdb processed the 5' RACE reads anew with MiXCR; each CDR3 protein has one entry. The sample carries some 190,000 distinct CDR3 sequences, around 16% recorded once. The chain joins TRBV29-1 to TRBJ1-1; no definite D call. The clonotype comes from an adult woman who had mild COVID-19 (a few samples of this study predate the infection). Cell type and time point are not known. Sequencing was done on a sample of PBMCs or a T cell subset sorted from them (not recorded which). CDR3 sequence: CSVSPMNTEAFF. The CDR3 DNA follows: TGCAGCGTTTCGCCCATGAACACTGAAGCTTTCTTT.